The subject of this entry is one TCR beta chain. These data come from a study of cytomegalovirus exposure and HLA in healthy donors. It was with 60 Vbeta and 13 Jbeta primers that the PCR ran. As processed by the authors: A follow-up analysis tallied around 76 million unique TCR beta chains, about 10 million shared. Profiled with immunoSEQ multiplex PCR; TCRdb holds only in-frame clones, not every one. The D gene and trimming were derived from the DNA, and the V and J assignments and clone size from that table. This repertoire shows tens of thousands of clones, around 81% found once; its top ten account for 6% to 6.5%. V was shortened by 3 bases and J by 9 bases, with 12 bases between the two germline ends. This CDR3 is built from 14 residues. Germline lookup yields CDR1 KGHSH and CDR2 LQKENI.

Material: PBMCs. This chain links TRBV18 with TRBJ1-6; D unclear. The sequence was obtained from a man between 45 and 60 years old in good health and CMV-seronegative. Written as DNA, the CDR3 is TGTGCCAGCTCACCGGTTGACTGGAGTTCACCCCTCCACTTT. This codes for CASSPVDWSSPLHF.